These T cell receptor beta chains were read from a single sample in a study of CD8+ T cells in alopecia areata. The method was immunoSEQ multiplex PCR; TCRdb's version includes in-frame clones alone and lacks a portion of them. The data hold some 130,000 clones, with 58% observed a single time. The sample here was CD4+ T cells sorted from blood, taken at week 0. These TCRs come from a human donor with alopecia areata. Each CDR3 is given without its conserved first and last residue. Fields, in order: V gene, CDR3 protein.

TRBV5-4	ASIRGAEQY
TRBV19	ASRGRESNTGELF
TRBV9	ASSPSPSGSYEQY
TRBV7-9	ASSLEMGRPYNEQF
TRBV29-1	SVVPLRVSSNEQF
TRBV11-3	ASSLFTSSDTQY
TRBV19	ASSIAGEGEQF
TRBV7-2	ASSFGWSETQY
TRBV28	ASSAGTLTYEQY
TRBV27	ASSLAGYNTQY
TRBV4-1	ASSQDVDQANSPLH
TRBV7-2	ASSLGGRGYEQY